This T cell receptor beta chain is from a study of a mutant IDH1 vaccine in newly diagnosed glioma. Germline V gene sequence: CDR1 LNHDA, CDR2 SQIVND (reference sequence). With V trimmed by 4 bases and J by 1 base, 11 bases remained unmatched. The CDR3 is 18 residues long. The repertoire was sequenced with immunoSEQ multiplex PCR; TCRdb's copy has only in-frame clones and lacks some. The table has almost 30,000 clones, about 85% seen once; the top ten hold about 3.1%. Regarding this clone: Its target is not known.

Time point denoted: week 5, during vaccination. All doses held 300 ug of mutant IDH1 20-mer peptide, with topical imiquimod. The gene calls are TRBV19 and TRBJ2-2, with TRBD2 matching over 8 bases. This clonotype originated in a woman in her thirties or forties with glioma. Some clones in this sample may be carry-over from other donors' samples. This sample comprised peripheral blood mononuclear cells (PBMCs), obtained from a glioma patient whose treatment included an IDH1 peptide vaccine. DNA of the CDR3: TGTGCCAGTAGTAGGGGGGTAGCGGGAAATCGGAACACCGGGGAGCTGTTTTTT. Translated, it gives CASSRGVAGNRNTGELFF.